Below are 3 T cell receptor beta chains sequenced from a single sample in a study of T cell responses to AZD1222 COVID-19 vaccine. TCRdb's table, derived via immunoSEQ multiplex PCR, lists solely in-frame clones and lacks some. This table has approximately 92,000 clones, 70% to 90% appearing once. The specimen was peripheral blood, collected on day 0 of AZD1222 vaccination. The receptors originated from an adult in good health.

The V gene is TRBV7-8, the J gene TRBJ1-4, with D perhaps TRBD1 (5 bases). V lost 3 bases and J lost 0, with 17 bases in between. This CDR3 has 18 residues. The germline CDR1 and CDR2 sequences are SGHVS and FQNEAQ. Here the CDR3 reads CASSFPGRGYSTNEKLFF. CDR3 nucleotide sequence: TGTGCCAGCAGCTTCCCCGGACGGGGGTATTCAACTAATGAAAAACTGTTTTTT.

The CDR3 DNA is TGTGCCAGCAGTTGGGACCGCAACACCGGGGAGCTGTTTTTT. Its translation: CASSWDRNTGELFF. The V call is TRBV5-4, the J call TRBJ2-2; D tentatively fits TRBD1 or TRBD2 (5 bases each). The CDR3 is 14 residues long. CDR1 and CDR2 from the germline V gene are SGHNT and YYREEE (reference sequence). V lost 5 bases and J lost 2, with 10 bases in between.

The V and J genes are TRBV2 and TRBJ1-1, with 10 bases that match TRBD1. V gave up 5 bases and J gave up 1 base; unmatched junction bases: 1. The V gene's germline CDR1 is SNHLY and CDR2 FYNNEI. This CDR3 is 14 amino acids long. Here the CDR3 reads CASSRQGANTEAFF. CDR3 in DNA: TGTGCCAGCAGTCGACAGGGGGCGAACACTGAAGCTTTCTTT.